This entry concerns a single T cell receptor (beta chain). In the original processing: Quality scores were absent from the junction-only immunoSEQ sequences, so filtering differed. This table comes from immunoSEQ multiplex PCR, and its TCRdb copy is limited to in-frame clones, with some not included. V and J calls and clone size come straight from that table; D and trimming were deduced from the DNA. Among about 530,000 clones listed, 95% to 97% were seen once. The germline gives CDR1 SNHLY, CDR2 FYNNEI. The CDR3 has 17 amino acids. V shed 7 bases and J 3 bases; nucleotides not matched to a gene: 11. These data are taken from a study of shared clonotypes between healthy human individuals. Donors were healthy HIV-negative adults without recently reported acute infections or vaccinations. Naive CD45RA+ and memory CD45RA-negative subsets were split from CD4+ cells.

J is TRBJ2-1 and V is TRBV2; 11 positions match TRBD2. The sequenced sample was naive CD4+ T cells sorted from blood. Subset defined: CD45RA+ positively selected. The receptor was derived from a woman aged 30 to 39 in good health. The CDR3 is CASIAGGPVFSYNEQFF. CDR3 in DNA: TGTGCCAGCATAGCGGGAGGGCCGGTCTTTAGCTACAATGAGCAGTTCTTC.